This T cell receptor (beta chain) was identified in a study of T-cell memory formation after mild COVID-19. In the study overall: Clustering of TCRs was largely donor specific.

TCRdb independently ran MiXCR on the 5' RACE reads; one entry per CDR3 protein. The table lists around 200,000 distinct CDR3 sequences, around 21% of them singletons, with more than 20% in the top ten. Notes on this clonotype: Its specificity is not known.

Study-wide findings and caveats: Clones that contracted from day 15 to 85 were balanced CD4/CD8, while later expanders leaned CD4+. The main location of contracting CD4+ clones was CM and EM, and that of contracting CD8+ clones was EMRA.

V was cut by 8 bases and J by 6 bases, with 15 bases left in between. CDR1 is SGHVS, CDR2 FNYEAQ, per germline. The CDR3 covers 13 residues. The chain couples TRBV7-6 to TRBJ2-3; no reliable D call. Material for sequencing was PBMCs or a T cell subset sorted from them (not recorded which). The TCR sequence derives from an adult woman who had mild COVID-19 (a few samples of this study predate the infection). Cell type and time point are not known. CDR3 nucleotides: TGTGCCAGCGGAAGAGTGTCAGCGGATACGCAGTATTTT. As protein: CASGRVSADTQYF.